This T cell receptor (beta chain) was captured by sequencing in a study of spatial heterogeneity in lung cancer. The wider study: Compared with alpha-chain sequences, beta-chain sequences were consistently detected in greater numbers.

Every individual TCR cDNA molecule carried its own unique molecular identifier, which allowed correction of PCR and sequencing errors. One entry per CDR3 protein results from TCRdb running MiXCR on the 5' RACE reads. In the table there are 10,000 to 11,000 distinct CDR3 sequences, 6.1% of which are singletons. As to time point: sample taken at primary tumor resection. The donor group consisted of around 66 patients who had untreated, early-stage non-small cell lung cancer. Whole RNA obtained from tumor, nontumor lung or frozen PBMC underwent sequencing without sorting. This clonotype was seen a few times. The TCR was taken from a male donor with early-stage non-small cell lung cancer. The sequencing here drew on normal lung tissue next to the tumor, taken at surgery.

This CDR3 is CASSWGEKLFF. In DNA form, the CDR3 reads TGCGCCAGCAGCTGGGGTGAAAAACTGTTTTTT. V and J are TRBV4-1 and TRBJ1-4, with D hard to call. The length of the CDR3 is 11 residues. Trimming pared 5 bases from V and 7 bases from J, leaving 5 bases between. Germline V gives CDR1 MGHRA, CDR2 YSYEKL.